This is a list of T cell receptor beta chains from one sample in a study of cytomegalovirus exposure and HLA in healthy donors. Libraries were prepared by immunoSEQ multiplex PCR; TCRdb keeps only in-frame clonotypes and omits some of them. Listed are 150,000 or so clones; around 1.5% falls within the top ten. Sequencing used PBMCs. Receptor source: a woman aged 45-65 years in good health and CMV-seronegative. The CDR3 runs from the conserved cysteine through the conserved F or W. Fields, in order: CDR3 length, D gene, J gene, V gene, CDR3 DNA, CDR3 protein. A D gene is named only where the DNA matches it firmly.

14 NA TRBJ2-1 TRBV6-1 TGTGCCAGCAGCCTAGGGGGGGCTGTGAATGAGCAGTTCTTC CASSLGGAVNEQFF
15 NA TRBJ1-5 TRBV6-5 TGTGCCAGCAGACCACCAGGGTCGAGCAATCAGCCCCAGCATTTT CASRPPGSSNQPQHF
15 NA TRBJ2-7 TRBV27 TGTGCCAGCAGTCCCAAGATTAGCGGCCTCCACGAGCAGTACTTC CASSPKISGLHEQYF
14 NA TRBJ1-6 TRBV7-8 TGTGCCAGCAGCTTAAGGACAGATAATTCACCCCTCCACTTT CASSLRTDNSPLHF
15 NA TRBJ1-5 TRBV5-1 TGCGCCAGCAGCTTGGATGGGGCAAGCAATCAGCCCCAGCATTTT CASSLDGASNQPQHF
15 TRBD1 TRBJ1-1 TRBV6-1 TGTGCCAGCAACGACAGGGGGCGGGAGAACACTGAAGCTTTCTTT CASNDRGRENTEAFF
14 NA TRBJ2-1 TRBV19 TGTGCCAGTAGTCAAGCGGACAGCCGCCATGAGCAGTTCTTC CASSQADSRHEQFF
14 TRBD1 TRBJ1-2 TRBV6-5 TGTGCCAGCAGTCCTTTGGACAGGGGAGGCGGCTACACCTTC CASSPLDRGGGYTF
16 TRBD2 TRBJ2-1 TRBV5-1 TGCGCCAGCAGCTTATTGACGGGGACTAGAAGGGGTGAGCAGTTCTTC CASSLLTGTRRGEQFF
15 NA TRBJ2-1 TRBV7-2 TGTGCCAGCAGCTTAGGGCAGGCTCAATACAATGAGCAGTTCTTC CASSLGQAQYNEQFF
13 NA TRBJ2-5 TRBV30 TGTGCCTGGAGTAAGCGCCGGCAAGAGACCCAGTACTTC CAWSKRRQETQYF
16 TRBD1 TRBJ1-2 TRBV7-9 TGTGCCAGCAGCTTAGGTACAGGGGGCGCATACTATGGCTACACCTTC CASSLGTGGAYYGYTF
17 NA TRBJ2-2 TRBV7-9 TGTGCCAGCAGCTTAAGAGGGGGTCAGTCGGGCACCGGGGAGCTGTTTTTT CASSLRGGQSGTGELFF
15 NA TRBJ1-2 TRBV2 TGTGCCAGCAACCCTGACAGGACAACTAACTATGGCTACACCTTC CASNPDRTTNYGYTF
13 NA TRBJ2-3 TRBV29-1 TGCACGATGTTGGCGGGGTTCACAGATACGCAGTATTTT CTMLAGFTDTQYF
13 TRBD1 TRBJ1-2 TRBV5-1 TGCGCCAGCAGCCGACAGGGGAACTATGGCTACACCTTC CASSRQGNYGYTF
13 TRBD1 TRBJ1-1 TRBV27 TGTGCCAGCAGTTACAGGGGGTACACTGAAGCTTTCTTT CASSYRGYTEAFF
14 TRBD1 TRBJ2-3 TRBV19 TGTGCCACAGGGACAGGGGGCTACACAGATACGCAGTATTTT CATGTGGYTDTQYF
14 TRBD1 TRBJ2-7 TRBV2 TGTGCCAGCAGTGAACAGGGGGCAGGCTACGAGCAGTACTTC CASSEQGAGYEQYF
13 TRBD1 TRBJ2-5 TRBV28 TGTGCCAGCAGTTCGGGACAGGCAGAGACCCAGTACTTC CASSSGQAETQYF
11 NA TRBJ2-5 TRBV7-9 TGTGCCAGCCGGGGGCAAGAGACCCAGTACTTC CASRGQETQYF
17 TRBD2 TRBJ2-7 TRBV27 TGTGCCAGCCGAGTGGCTAGCGGGACGGTTTTCTCCTACGAGCAGTACTTC CASRVASGTVFSYEQYF
16 NA TRBJ2-3 TRBV4-2 TGTGCCAGCAGCCAAGTAGGGGTTCTCGGCACAGATACGCAGTATTTT CASSQVGVLGTDTQYF
13 NA TRBJ2-7 TRBV11-2 TGTGCCAGCAGACATTTAGCGGTCTACGAGCAGTACTTC CASRHLAVYEQYF
16 TRBD2 TRBJ2-5 TRBV30 TGTGCCTGGAGTTCCCAAGGGGGGAGCGGGGGTGAGACCCAGTACTTC CAWSSQGGSGGETQYF